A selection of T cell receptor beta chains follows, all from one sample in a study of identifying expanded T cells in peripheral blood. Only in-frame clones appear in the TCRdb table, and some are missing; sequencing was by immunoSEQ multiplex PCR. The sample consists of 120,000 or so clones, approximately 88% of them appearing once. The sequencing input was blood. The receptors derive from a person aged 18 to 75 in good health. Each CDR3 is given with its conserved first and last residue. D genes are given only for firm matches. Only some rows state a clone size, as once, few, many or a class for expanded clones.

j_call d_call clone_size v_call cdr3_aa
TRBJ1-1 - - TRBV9 CASSVSSNTEAFF
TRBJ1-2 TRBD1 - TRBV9 CASSPRDRNRYGYTF
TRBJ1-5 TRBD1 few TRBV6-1 CASSAGTGSYSNQPQHF
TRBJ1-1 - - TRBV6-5 CASTPGGDTEAFF
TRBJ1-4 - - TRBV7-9 CASTPGTTLNEKLFF
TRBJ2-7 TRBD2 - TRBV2 CASSDPAGGLLSYEQYF
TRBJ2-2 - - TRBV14 CASSLRPGTGELFF
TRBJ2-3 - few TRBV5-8 CASSLYAQDTQYF
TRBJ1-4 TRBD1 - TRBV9 CASSRTDRSLFF
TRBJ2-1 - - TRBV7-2 CASSLGRDGFNEQFF
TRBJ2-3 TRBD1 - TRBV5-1 CASSPGQLSTDTQYF
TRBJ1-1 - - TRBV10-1 CASSDSFRGGTEAFF
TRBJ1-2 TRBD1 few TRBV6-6 CASRGDRDTDGYTF
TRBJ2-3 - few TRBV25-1 CASSADPTVADTQYF
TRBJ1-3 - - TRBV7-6 CASSLMSSGNTIYF
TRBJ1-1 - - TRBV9 CASSVVTVQGTEAFF
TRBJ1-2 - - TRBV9 CASSVEIGGNYGYTF
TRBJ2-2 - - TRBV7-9 CASSLAQIRFANTGELFF
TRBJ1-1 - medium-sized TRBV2 CASRVGLKVNTEAFF
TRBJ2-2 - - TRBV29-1 CSVPDNTGELFF
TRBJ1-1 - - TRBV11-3 CASSLDQGRNEAFF
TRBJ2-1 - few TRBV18 CASSPLRTNEQFF
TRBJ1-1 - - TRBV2 CASSEGQNWGTEAFF
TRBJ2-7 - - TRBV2 CASQSVRSSYEQYF
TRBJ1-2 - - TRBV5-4 CASSTQGVGGYTF
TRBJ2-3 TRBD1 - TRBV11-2 CASSPRDRGDTQYF
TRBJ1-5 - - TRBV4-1 CASSHMGRYSEGFNQPQHF